This entry concerns a single T cell receptor beta chain. The specificity of this receptor is unknown. No base qualities exist here, and no much larger clone lies one base off it. Enrolling through a virtual design, the prospective study's participants ranged in age from roughly 18 to 89 years and lived across around 25 United States geographic areas. In the prospective study, cohorts were assigned on the basis of participant-reported clinical history obtained from a screening survey and a study questionnaire. In the prospective study, mobile phlebotomists collected whole blood, serum and a nasopharyngeal or oropharyngeal swab from each participant. Prospective study participants could optionally give additional blood draws and questionnaires over an approximately 2-month period. Before DNA extraction, prospective study blood samples were shipped either frozen or at room temperature. The sample belongs to a study of blood T cell repertoires in COVID-19 (dated by TCRdb to the early 2020s). With respect to the entire study: Samples covering the acute and convalescent phases of COVID-19 were provided by collaborators in the United States, Italy and Spain. Where available, HLA class I and class II types were obtained from metadata supplied by the sample provider rather than from assay-based typing. Nearly every sample came with metadata listing a de-identified subject ID, COVID-19 status, age in years and sex. Samples came from the ongoing ImmuneRACE study (first 160 participants) plus 1,254 subjects from 6 global collaborators. The dataset comprised deeply sampled blood TCRbeta repertoires from subjects exposed to, actively infected with, or recovered from COVID-19. The material from the prospective study consisted of cDNA or gDNA derived from T cells, B-cell-depleted T cells, or PBMCs. A freely available public database, intended as a resource for researchers studying the immune response to SARS-CoV-2, is where the repertoires were released.

The CDR3 has 13 amino acids, counting the end cysteine and phenylalanine. Only the CDR3 DNA is retained, 39 bases long and in frame from the first base. The germline V gene (reference sequence) specifies GTSNPN as CDR1 and SVGIG as CDR2. A distance of 9 bases separates the germline ends of V and J, which lose 3 bases and 0 bases respectively. The full study reports these points: The amount of clinical and demographic metadata varied by source and participant and was provided uncurated.

TCRbeta CDR3 regions were amplified from genomic DNA by means of the immunoSEQ Assay, a bias-controlled multiplex PCR. The authors' analysis ran thus. Nucleated cell counts per sample were estimated from amplification of reference gene primers within the assay. Sequence reads were collapsed and filtered to measure the absolute abundance of every unique TCRbeta CDR3 rearrangement. For each sample, productive Simpson clonality was calculated as the square root of Simpson's diversity index over productive rearrangements. TCRdb mirrors the immuneACCESS table, restricted to in-frame sequences. Some clones are absent from its copies; in checked studies, under half trace to an unresolved V gene, and the reason for the others is unknown. Clone size and the V and J calls come from that table; the DNA yielded D and trimming. A total of hundreds of thousands of clones appear in this sample, approximately 86% of them only once. 2% to 3% of the sample goes to the ten largest clones.

This receptor was identified in a woman aged 25 to 39 with acute COVID-19. The sample consisted of PBMCs or T cells enriched from blood (not recorded which). The V and J segments used are TRBV30 and TRBJ2-7; the D segment cannot be called with confidence. CDR3 loop: CAWRTRRSYEQYF. The nucleotide sequence is TGTGCCTGGAGAACCAGGCGCTCCTACGAGCAGTACTTC. With all but the CDR3 taken from the reference TRBV30 and TRBJ2-7 genes, the full variable domain is: SQTIHQWPATLVQPVGSPLSLECTVEGTSNPNLYWYRQAAGRGLQLLFYSVGIGQISSEVPQNLSASRPQDRQFILSSKKLLLSDSGFYLCAWRTRRSYEQYFGPGTRLTVT.